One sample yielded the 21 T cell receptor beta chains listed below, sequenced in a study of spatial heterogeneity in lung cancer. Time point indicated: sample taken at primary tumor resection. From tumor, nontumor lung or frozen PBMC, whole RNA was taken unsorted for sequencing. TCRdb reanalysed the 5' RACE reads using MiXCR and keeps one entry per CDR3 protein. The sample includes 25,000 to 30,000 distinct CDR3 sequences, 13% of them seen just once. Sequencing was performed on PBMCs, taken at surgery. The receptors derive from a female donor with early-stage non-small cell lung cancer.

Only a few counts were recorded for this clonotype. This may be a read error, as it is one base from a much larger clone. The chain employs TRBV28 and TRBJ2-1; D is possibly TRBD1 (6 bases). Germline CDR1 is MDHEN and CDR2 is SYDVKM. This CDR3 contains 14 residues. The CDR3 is CVSSFGQSVNEQFF. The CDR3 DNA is TGTGTCAGCAGTTTCGGACAGTCTGTCAATGAGCAGTTCTTC.

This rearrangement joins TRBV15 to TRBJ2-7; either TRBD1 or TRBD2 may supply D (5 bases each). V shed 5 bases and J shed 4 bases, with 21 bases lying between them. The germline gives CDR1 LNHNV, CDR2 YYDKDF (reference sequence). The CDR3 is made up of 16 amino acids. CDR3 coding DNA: TGTGCCACCAGCGGCGATAGGGCAGGGACGGGTTACGAGCAGTACTTC. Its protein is CATSGDRAGTGYEQYF.

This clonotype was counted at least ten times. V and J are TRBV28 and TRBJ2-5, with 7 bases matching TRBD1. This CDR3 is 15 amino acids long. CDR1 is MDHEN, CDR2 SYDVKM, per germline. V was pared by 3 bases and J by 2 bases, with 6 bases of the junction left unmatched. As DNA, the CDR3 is TGTGCCAGCAGTTTTATAGGGGACAGACAAGAGACCCAGTACTTC. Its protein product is CASSFIGDRQETQYF.

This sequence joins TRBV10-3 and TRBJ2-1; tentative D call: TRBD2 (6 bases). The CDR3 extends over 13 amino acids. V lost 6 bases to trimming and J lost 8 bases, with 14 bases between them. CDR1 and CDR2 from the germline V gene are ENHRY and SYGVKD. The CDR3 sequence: CAIRKEGVYEQFF. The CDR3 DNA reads TGTGCCATCAGGAAGGAGGGAGTCTATGAGCAGTTCTTC.

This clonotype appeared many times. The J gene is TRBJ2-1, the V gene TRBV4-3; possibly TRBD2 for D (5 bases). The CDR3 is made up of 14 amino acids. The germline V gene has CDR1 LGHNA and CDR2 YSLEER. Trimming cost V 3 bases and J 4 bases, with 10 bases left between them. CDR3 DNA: TGCGCCAGCAGCCACTCGACGGGGTACAATGAGCAGTTCTTC. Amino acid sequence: CASSHSTGYNEQFF.

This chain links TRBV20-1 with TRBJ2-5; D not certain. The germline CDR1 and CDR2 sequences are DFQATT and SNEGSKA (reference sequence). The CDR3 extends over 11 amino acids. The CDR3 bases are TGCAGCTGGCAAGGGCAAGAGACCCAGTACTTC. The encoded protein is CSWQGQETQYF.

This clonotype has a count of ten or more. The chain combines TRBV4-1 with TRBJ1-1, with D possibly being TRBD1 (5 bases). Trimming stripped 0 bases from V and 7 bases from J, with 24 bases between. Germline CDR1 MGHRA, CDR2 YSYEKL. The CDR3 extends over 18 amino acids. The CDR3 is CASSQDFQGRNGRSEAFF. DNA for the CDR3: TGCGCCAGCAGCCAAGACTTTCAGGGAAGGAATGGCCGGAGTGAAGCTTTCTTT.

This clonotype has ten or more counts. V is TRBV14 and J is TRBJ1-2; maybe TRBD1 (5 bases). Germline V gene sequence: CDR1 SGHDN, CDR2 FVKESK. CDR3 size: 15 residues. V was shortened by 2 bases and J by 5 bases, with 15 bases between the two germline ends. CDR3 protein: CASSQTQGSGYGYTF. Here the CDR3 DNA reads TGTGCCAGCAGCCAAACTCAGGGAAGTGGATATGGCTACACCTTC.

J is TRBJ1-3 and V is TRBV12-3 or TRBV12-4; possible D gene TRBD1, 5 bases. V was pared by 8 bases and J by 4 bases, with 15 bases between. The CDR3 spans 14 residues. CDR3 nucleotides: TGTGCCAGCGACAGCCCTGGATCCGGAAACACCATATATTTT. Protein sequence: CASDSPGSGNTIYF.

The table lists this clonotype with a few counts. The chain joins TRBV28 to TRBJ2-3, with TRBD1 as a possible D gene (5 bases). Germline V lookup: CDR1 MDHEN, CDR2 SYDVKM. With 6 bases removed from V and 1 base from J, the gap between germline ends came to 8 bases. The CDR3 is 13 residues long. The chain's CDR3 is CASRTRGTDTQYF. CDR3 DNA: TGTGCCAGCAGGACCAGGGGCACAGATACGCAGTATTTT.

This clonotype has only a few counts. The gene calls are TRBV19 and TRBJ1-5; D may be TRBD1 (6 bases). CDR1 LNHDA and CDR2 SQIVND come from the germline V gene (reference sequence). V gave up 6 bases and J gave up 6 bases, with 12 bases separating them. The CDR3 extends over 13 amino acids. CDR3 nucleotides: TGTGCCAGTAGCCAGGACAGAGCTCAGCCCCAGCATTTT. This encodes CASSQDRAQPQHF.

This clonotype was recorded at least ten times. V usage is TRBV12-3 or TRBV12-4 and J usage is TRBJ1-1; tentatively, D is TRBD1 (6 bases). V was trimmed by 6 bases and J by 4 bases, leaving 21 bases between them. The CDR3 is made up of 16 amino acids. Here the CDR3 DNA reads TGTGCCAGCAGAAATAACTTACAGGGAGGCGGCACTGAAGCTTTCTTT. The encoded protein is CASRNNLQGGGTEAFF.

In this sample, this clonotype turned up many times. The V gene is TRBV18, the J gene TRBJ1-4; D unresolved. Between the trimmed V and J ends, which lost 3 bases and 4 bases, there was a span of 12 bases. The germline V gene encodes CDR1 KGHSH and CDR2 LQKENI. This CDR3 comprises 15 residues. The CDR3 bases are TGTGCCAGCTCACCCCGGGGTGGGGATAATGAAAAACTGTTTTTT. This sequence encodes CASSPRGGDNEKLFF.

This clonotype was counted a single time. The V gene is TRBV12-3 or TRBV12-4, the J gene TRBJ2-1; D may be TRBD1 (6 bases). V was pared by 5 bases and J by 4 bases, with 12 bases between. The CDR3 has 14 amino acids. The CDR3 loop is CASSPEDRYNEQFF. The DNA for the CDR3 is TGTGCCAGCAGTCCCGAGGACAGATACAATGAGCAGTTCTTC.

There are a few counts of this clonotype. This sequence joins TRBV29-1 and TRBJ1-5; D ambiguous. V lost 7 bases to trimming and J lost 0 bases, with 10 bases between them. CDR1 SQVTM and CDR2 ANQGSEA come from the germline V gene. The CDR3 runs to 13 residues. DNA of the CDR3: TGCAGCGCTTCATTGGATAGCAATCAGCCCCAGCATTTT. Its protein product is CSASLDSNQPQHF.

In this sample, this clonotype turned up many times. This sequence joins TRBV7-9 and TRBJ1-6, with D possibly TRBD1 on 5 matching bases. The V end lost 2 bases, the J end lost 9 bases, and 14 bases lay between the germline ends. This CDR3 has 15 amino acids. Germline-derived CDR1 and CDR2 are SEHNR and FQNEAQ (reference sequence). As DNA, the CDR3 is TGTGCCAGCAGCTTAATAGGCAGGGAGGCTTCACCCCTCCACTTT. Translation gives CASSLIGREASPLHF. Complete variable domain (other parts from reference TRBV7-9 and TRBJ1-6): DTGVSQNPRHKITKRGQNVTFRCDPISEHNRLYWYRQTLGQGPEFLTYFQNEAQLEKSRLLSDRFSAERPKGSFSTLEIQRTEQGDSAMYLCASSLIGREASPLHFGNGTRLTVT.

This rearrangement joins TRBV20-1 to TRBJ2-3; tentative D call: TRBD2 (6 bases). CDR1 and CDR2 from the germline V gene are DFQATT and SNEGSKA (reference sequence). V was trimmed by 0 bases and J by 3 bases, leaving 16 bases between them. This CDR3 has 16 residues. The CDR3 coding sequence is TGCAGTGCTAGAGATTTACGCGGGGATGGAACAGATACGCAGTATTTT. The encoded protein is CSARDLRGDGTDTQYF.

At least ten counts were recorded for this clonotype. CDR3 DNA sequence: TGTGCCAGTAGTAGGACACCTTTGGGTGCCAATGAGCAGTTCTTC. Translation: CASSRTPLGANEQFF. The chain combines TRBV19 with TRBJ2-1; D possibly corresponds to TRBD1 (5 bases). Germline assignment: CDR1 LNHDA and CDR2 SQIVND (reference sequence). V was cut by 4 bases and J by 6 bases, with 16 bases left in between. There are 15 residues in the CDR3.

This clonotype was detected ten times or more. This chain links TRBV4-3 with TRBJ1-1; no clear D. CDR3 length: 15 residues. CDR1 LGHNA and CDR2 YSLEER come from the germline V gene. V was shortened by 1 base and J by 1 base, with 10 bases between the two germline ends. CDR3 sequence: CASSQAWLGNTEAFF. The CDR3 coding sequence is TGCGCCAGCAGCCAAGCATGGCTGGGGAACACTGAAGCTTTCTTT.

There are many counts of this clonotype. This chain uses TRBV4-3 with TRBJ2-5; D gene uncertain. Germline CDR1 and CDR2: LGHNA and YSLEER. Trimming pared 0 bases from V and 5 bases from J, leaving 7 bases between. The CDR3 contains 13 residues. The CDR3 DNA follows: TGCGCCAGCAGCCAAGATGAGGAGGAGACCCAGTACTTC. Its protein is CASSQDEEETQYF.

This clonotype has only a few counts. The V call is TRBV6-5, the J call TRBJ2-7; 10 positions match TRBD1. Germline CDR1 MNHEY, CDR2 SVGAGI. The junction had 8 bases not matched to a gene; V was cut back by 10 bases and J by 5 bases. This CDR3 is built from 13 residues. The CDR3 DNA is TGTGCCACCACGGCGGACAGGGGGGACGAGCAGTACTTC. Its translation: CATTADRGDEQYF.